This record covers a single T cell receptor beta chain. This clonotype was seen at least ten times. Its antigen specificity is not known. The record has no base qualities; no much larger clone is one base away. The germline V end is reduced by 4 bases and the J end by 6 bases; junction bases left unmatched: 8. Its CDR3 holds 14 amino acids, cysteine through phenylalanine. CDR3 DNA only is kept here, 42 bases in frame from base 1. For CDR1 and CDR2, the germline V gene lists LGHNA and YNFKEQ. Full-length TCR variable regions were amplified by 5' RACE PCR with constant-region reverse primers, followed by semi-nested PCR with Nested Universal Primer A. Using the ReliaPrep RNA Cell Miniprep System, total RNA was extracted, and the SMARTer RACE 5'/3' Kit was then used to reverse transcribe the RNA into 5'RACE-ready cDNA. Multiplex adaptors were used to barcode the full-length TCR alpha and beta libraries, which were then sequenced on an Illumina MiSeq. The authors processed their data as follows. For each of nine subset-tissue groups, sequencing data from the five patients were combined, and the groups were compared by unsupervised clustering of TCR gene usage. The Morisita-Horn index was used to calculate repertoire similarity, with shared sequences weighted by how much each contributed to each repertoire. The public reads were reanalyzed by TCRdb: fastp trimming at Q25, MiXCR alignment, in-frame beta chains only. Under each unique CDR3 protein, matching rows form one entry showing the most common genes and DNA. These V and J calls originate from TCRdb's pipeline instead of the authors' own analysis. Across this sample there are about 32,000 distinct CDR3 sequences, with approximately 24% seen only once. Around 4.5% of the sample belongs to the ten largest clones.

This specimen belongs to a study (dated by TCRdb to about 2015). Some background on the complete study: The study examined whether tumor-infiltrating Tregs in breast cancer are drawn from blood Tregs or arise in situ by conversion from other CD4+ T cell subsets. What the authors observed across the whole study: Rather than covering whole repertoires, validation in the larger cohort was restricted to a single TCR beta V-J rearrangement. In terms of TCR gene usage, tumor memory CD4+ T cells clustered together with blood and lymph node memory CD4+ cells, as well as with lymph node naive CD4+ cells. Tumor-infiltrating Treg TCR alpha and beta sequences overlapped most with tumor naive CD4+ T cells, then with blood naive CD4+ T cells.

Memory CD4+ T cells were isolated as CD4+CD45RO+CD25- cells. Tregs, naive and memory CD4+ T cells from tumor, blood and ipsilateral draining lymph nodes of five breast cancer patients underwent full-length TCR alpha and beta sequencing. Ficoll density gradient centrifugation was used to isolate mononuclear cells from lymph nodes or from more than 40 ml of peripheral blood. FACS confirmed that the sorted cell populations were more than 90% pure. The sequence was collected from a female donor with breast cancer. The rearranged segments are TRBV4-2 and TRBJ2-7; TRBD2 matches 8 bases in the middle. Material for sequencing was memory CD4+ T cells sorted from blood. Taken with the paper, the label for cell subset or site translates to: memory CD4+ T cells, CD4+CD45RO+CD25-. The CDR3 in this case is CASSPTSGLSEQYF. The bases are TGTGCCAGCAGCCCTACTAGCGGATTAAGCGAGCAGTACTTC.